The rows below give T cell receptor beta chains drawn from one sample of a study of T cell changes during pregnancy in multiple sclerosis. The data were produced by immunoSEQ multiplex PCR, yet TCRdb's version contains in-frame clones alone and is incomplete. Of 50,000 to 65,000 clones in the sample, approximately 91% were seen once. The material was peripheral blood, obtained after pregnancy. The receptors were sampled from a female donor with multiple sclerosis, enrolled in a pregnancy study. Both conserved end residues are part of each CDR3. D genes are given only for firm matches. The size field is filled for only some rows; it gives once, few, many or a size class.

d_call: NA
v_call: TRBV6-5
j_call: TRBJ1-2
clone_size: NA
cdr3_nt: TGTGCCAGCAGTTACTCTTACAGGGATGGCTACACCTTC
cdr3_aa: CASSYSYRDGYTF

d_call: NA
v_call: TRBV30
j_call: TRBJ1-1
clone_size: NA
cdr3_nt: TGTGCCTGGAACTTGGGACAATTGAACACTGAAGCTTTCTTT
cdr3_aa: CAWNLGQLNTEAFF

d_call: NA
v_call: TRBV2
j_call: TRBJ1-1
clone_size: NA
cdr3_nt: TGTGCCAGCACAGGAGGGAGCACTGAAGCTTTCTTT
cdr3_aa: CASTGGSTEAFF

d_call: TRBD2
v_call: TRBV5-1
j_call: TRBJ2-5
clone_size: NA
cdr3_nt: TGCGCCAGCAGCTCGGGGACTAGCGGGGGGACCCAAGAGACCCAGTACTTC
cdr3_aa: CASSSGTSGGTQETQYF

d_call: NA
v_call: TRBV5-8
j_call: TRBJ2-5
clone_size: NA
cdr3_nt: TGTGCCAGCAGCTCTGGCCCTCCAGAGACCCAGTACTTC
cdr3_aa: CASSSGPPETQYF

d_call: TRBD1
v_call: TRBV7-6
j_call: TRBJ1-1
clone_size: NA
cdr3_nt: TGTGCCAGCAGCTTACTCAGGACAGGAAACACTGAAGCTTTCTTT
cdr3_aa: CASSLLRTGNTEAFF

d_call: TRBD2
v_call: TRBV6-4
j_call: TRBJ2-1
clone_size: few
cdr3_nt: TGTGCCAGCAGTGTACTAGCGGGGGAGGGTAATGAGCAGTTCTTC
cdr3_aa: CASSVLAGEGNEQFF

d_call: TRBD2
v_call: TRBV12-5
j_call: TRBJ2-1
clone_size: once
cdr3_nt: TGTGCTAGTGCTTTCCAGGGACTAGGTCACAATGAGCAGTTCTTC
cdr3_aa: CASAFQGLGHNEQFF

d_call: NA
v_call: TRBV30
j_call: TRBJ1-3
clone_size: NA
cdr3_nt: TGTGCCTGGAGTGTGGCAGTTGGAAACACCATATATTTT
cdr3_aa: CAWSVAVGNTIYF

d_call: NA
v_call: TRBV29-1
j_call: TRBJ2-7
clone_size: once
cdr3_nt: TGCAGCGTTGAGACAATAGGTCAGGAGCAGTACTTC
cdr3_aa: CSVETIGQEQYF

d_call: TRBD2
v_call: TRBV7-9
j_call: TRBJ2-7
clone_size: NA
cdr3_nt: TGTGCCAGCAGCACGACTAGCCTACAACCCTCCTACGAGCAGTACTTC
cdr3_aa: CASSTTSLQPSYEQYF

d_call: TRBD2
v_call: TRBV6-4
j_call: TRBJ2-3
clone_size: NA
cdr3_nt: TGTGCCAGCAGTGATGGGCGCTCCGGGGGGGATACGCAGTATTTT
cdr3_aa: CASSDGRSGGDTQYF

d_call: TRBD1
v_call: TRBV30
j_call: TRBJ1-4
clone_size: NA
cdr3_nt: TGTGCCTTGGACAGGGGGAATGAAAAACTGTTTTTT
cdr3_aa: CALDRGNEKLFF

d_call: NA
v_call: TRBV9
j_call: TRBJ1-3
clone_size: NA
cdr3_nt: TGTGCCAGCAGCGTAGGCGGGGGCATGTCTGGAAACACCATATATTTT
cdr3_aa: CASSVGGGMSGNTIYF

d_call: NA
v_call: TRBV5-1
j_call: TRBJ1-6
clone_size: once
cdr3_nt: TGCGCCAGCAGCGAGGACACGAGCTCCTATAATTCACCCCTCCACTTT
cdr3_aa: CASSEDTSSYNSPLHF

d_call: NA
v_call: TRBV27
j_call: TRBJ1-2
clone_size: once
cdr3_nt: TGTGCCAGCAGTTTCTCTATAAGGGGGACCTATGGCTACACCTTC
cdr3_aa: CASSFSIRGTYGYTF

d_call: TRBD2
v_call: TRBV10-3
j_call: TRBJ2-3
clone_size: NA
cdr3_nt: TGTGCCATCAGTGAGTCGAGGACGGGACTACCAGATACGCAGTATTTT
cdr3_aa: CAISESRTGLPDTQYF

d_call: NA
v_call: TRBV10-3
j_call: TRBJ1-2
clone_size: NA
cdr3_nt: TGTGCCATCAGTGAGTCGGAGGGTCCCTCCTGGGGCTACACCTTC
cdr3_aa: CAISESEGPSWGYTF

d_call: NA
v_call: TRBV18
j_call: TRBJ2-7
clone_size: NA
cdr3_nt: TGTGCCAGCTCACCATCGAGAGGGAGCTCCTACGAGCAGTACTTC
cdr3_aa: CASSPSRGSSYEQYF

d_call: TRBD1
v_call: TRBV6-5
j_call: TRBJ2-7
clone_size: few
cdr3_nt: TGTGCCAGCAGTGAGGGACAGGGGGCGTACGAGCAGTACTTC
cdr3_aa: CASSEGQGAYEQYF

d_call: NA
v_call: TRBV19
j_call: TRBJ2-2
clone_size: NA
cdr3_nt: TGTGCCAGTAGTATTTTTTGGGGGCCGAACACCGGGGAGCTGTTTTTT
cdr3_aa: CASSIFWGPNTGELFF

d_call: TRBD2
v_call: TRBV4-2
j_call: TRBJ2-2
clone_size: NA
cdr3_nt: TGTGCCAGCAGCCAAGACACCGGGACTAGCTACGGGGAGCTGTTTTTT
cdr3_aa: CASSQDTGTSYGELFF

d_call: TRBD1
v_call: TRBV15
j_call: TRBJ1-4
clone_size: NA
cdr3_nt: TGTGCCACCAGCAGAGGACAGGGAAATGAAAAACTGTTTTTT
cdr3_aa: CATSRGQGNEKLFF

d_call: NA
v_call: TRBV12-1
j_call: TRBJ2-1
clone_size: NA
cdr3_nt: TGTGCCAGCAGCTCTGACAGCACCATTGGGGATGAGCAGTTCTTC
cdr3_aa: CASSSDSTIGDEQFF

d_call: NA
v_call: TRBV19
j_call: TRBJ1-2
clone_size: NA
cdr3_nt: TGTGCCAGTAGTAGAGATCAAACCGGGAACTATGGCTACACCTTC
cdr3_aa: CASSRDQTGNYGYTF